Below, one TCR beta chain is given with its context. Antigen unknown. CDR1 and CDR2 (germline): KGHDR, SFDVKD. The CDR3 consists of 13 residues. These data are taken from a study of CXCR3-negative and CXCR3-positive naive CD8 T cells. Study-wide results and limits: With respect to TRBV-TRBJ usage, naive CXCR3-negative and CXCR3-positive cells were similar; memory differed. For CXCR3-positive naive cells, TRB CDR3s were more hydrophobic than those of CXCR3-negative naive cells. Similarly elevated diversity marked both naive subsets, with memory CD8+ cells showing far lower diversity.

The libraries of TRB cDNA were prepared using 5' RACE with UMI labels. TCRdb re-called the 5' RACE reads and gives one entry per CDR3 protein, without DNA. The sample holds 100,000 to 150,000 distinct CDR3 sequences. This TCR came from a human donor in good health. Some clones in this sample may be carry-over from other donors' samples. Sequencing was carried out using naive CXCR3- CD8+ T cells from blood. Subset indicated: CD45RO-CCR7+CD27+CD95- naive CD8+ T cells lacking CXCR3 (TNR3-). The rearrangement joins TRBV24-1 to TRBJ2-1; TCRdb names TRBD1, which stays unverified in the absence of DNA. The CDR3 sequence: CATRGQLFNEQFF.